The TCR beta chain described here comes from a study of spatial heterogeneity in lung cancer. Broader study findings: Intratumoral expanded alpha and beta TCR counts were found to track tumor mutation counts.

This clonotype was seen a handful of times. The antigen remains undetermined. A library prepared for alpha chains yielded this beta chain as an off-target read; its size is of little meaning. From the 5' RACE reads, TCRdb called clonotypes with MiXCR, one entry per CDR3 protein. Here the sample spans around 20,000 distinct CDR3 sequences, about 9.6% being singletons. The time point: sample taken at primary tumor resection. This specimen consisted of lung tumor tissue, obtained at surgery. The clonotype was recovered from a female donor with early-stage non-small cell lung cancer.

The CDR3 DNA follows: TGTGCCAGCAGCCAAAGGGGACAGGGGTCGAATCAGCCCCAGCATTTT. Translated: CASSQRGQGSNQPQHF. This sequence joins TRBV12-3 or TRBV12-4 and TRBJ1-5, with TRBD1 matching over 10 bases. This CDR3 is 16 amino acids long. V was pared by 6 bases and J by 4 bases, with 9 bases of the junction left unmatched.